Here is one TCR beta chain with its context. This clonotype was detected a few times. There is no known antigen for this receptor. One base away there is no much larger clone; base qualities are not given. The source of the sample is a study of read filtering for tumor transcriptome and immune sequencing (dated by TCRdb to the early 2020s). Concerning the study at large: The cohort was composed of 16 to 20 male and some 13 female patients, with a mean age of approximately 70 years and an age range of about 47 to 85. By revised international staging, 8 patients were R-ISS I, fewer than 20 were R-ISS II and 6 or 7 were R-ISS III. After DNase treatment, whole-transcriptome libraries were prepared using the TruSeq RNA Access Library Prep Kit. TCR-region mapped reads per sample ranged from about 4.05 to 10.27 million with IR-seq versus only roughly 75 to 1273 with RNA-seq. Using the same bone marrow samples, the study ran both targeted immune repertoire sequencing and bulk whole-transcriptome sequencing and then compared the TCR repertoires from each method. One of the main goals was to work out a read-filtering strategy for immune repertoire data, in particular whether clonotypes backed by only a single read should be removed. Broad study findings and their caveats: IR-seq captured clonotypes at much higher depth and more reliably than RNA-seq, and smaller IR-seq throughput sufficed to identify most shared clonotypes. In IR-seq, roughly four fifths of clonotypes but 3% to 3.5% of total reads were represented by single-read clonotypes, whereas in RNA-seq, around 73% of clonotypes and around 40% of reads were represented by single-read clonotypes. Rather than purified T cells, the sorted CD138-negative fraction was a mixed bone marrow immune population. When single-read clonotypes were removed, the proportions of shared clonotypes in IR-seq and RNA-seq correlated more strongly.

TCR libraries were built from roughly 370 ng RNA with the Immunoverse kit, using molecular barcoded adaptors covering alpha/delta and beta/gamma chains. TCR library preparation used the same RNA that went into transcriptome sequencing. An Illumina HiSeq 4000 with 2 x 150 cycles was used to sequence the TCR libraries. The source study handled its data this way. MiXCR aligned TCR reads to human V, D, J and C references and assembled the aligned reads into CDR3 clonotypes, with quality filtering and error correction included. The tcR package in R was used for analysis of clonotype counts and gene usage diversity. Raw mapping reads were checked after the RNA-seq reads had been mapped by STAR aligner version 2.5.3a onto the human GRCh37 genome. To test how sequencing depth affected the clonotypes detected, IR-seq fastq files were randomly downsampled with Seqtk 1.3. Using fastp trimming at Q25 and MiXCR clonotype assembly, TCRdb reanalyzed the public sequencing data and kept in-frame beta chains. One record per CDR3 amino acid sequence lists the most common genes and DNA. Clone size and V and J calls follow TCRdb, not the original study. Recorded for this sample are approximately 65,000 distinct CDR3 sequences; approximately 15% of them occurred a single time. Approximately 47% of the sample is in the top ten clones.

Trimming takes 4 bases from V and 0 bases from J, and the germline ends sit 16 bases apart. CDR3 length: 17 amino acids, cysteine to phenylalanine. The only DNA kept is the CDR3, 51 bases in frame from the first base. Via the germline V gene, CDR1 is KGHSH and CDR2 LQKENI. Every patient had bone marrow sampled at the time of active disease. Isolation of bone marrow mononuclear cells was performed by Ficoll-Hypaque density gradient centrifugation. CD138-negative cells were obtained by negative selection after labeling with CD138 magnetic microbeads on a MACS separator, removing myeloma plasma cells. The purity of the isolated cells was checked by flow cytometry with CD138 antibodies on an Attune NxT. TRIzol reagent was used to extract total RNA, and a NanoDrop spectrophotometer was used to quantify the extracted RNA. Paired RNA-seq and IR-seq were performed on the CD138-negative bone marrow sample of each patient.

This chain is built from TRBV18 and TRBJ1-5, with an unclear D gene assignment. The source of this sequence is a donor over 35 with multiple myeloma. The source material was a population of CD138-negative cells sorted from bone marrow. Explained via the paper, the cell subset or site label denotes: bone marrow mononuclear cells depleted of CD138+ plasma/myeloma cells by negative magnetic selection. The nucleotide sequence is TGTGCCAGCTCACGCACCGCGGCCGTTTATAGCAATCAGCCCCAGCATTTT. Translated, it gives CASSRTAAVYSNQPQHF.